This TCR beta chain was found in a study of identical twins. The study's findings and limits: Cross-sectional statistics, not tracking of the same donors, supported the conclusions. Insertions ran lower in abundant cord blood beta clonotypes, though not in memory repertoires.

TCRdb called the 5' RACE reads again in MiXCR, with one record for every CDR3 protein. The table has 1,800,000 or so distinct CDR3 sequences, around a third seen once. This CDR3 region has 14 residues. The V segment lost 7 bases and the J segment 2 bases; nucleotides outside the gene matches: 4. Germline assignment: CDR1 MNHNY and CDR2 SVGAGI (reference sequence). A remark on this clonotype: Its antigen is not identified.

The sequenced sample consisted of cord blood. The receptor's source is a newborn girl in good health. This chain uses TRBV6-6 with TRBJ2-2; 7 bases fit TRBD2. CDR3 DNA sequence: TGTGCCAGCATTAGGGACTACAACACCGGGGAGCTGTTTTTT. It specifies CASIRDYNTGELFF.